This T cell receptor (beta chain) was observed in a study of OX40 agonist ivuxolimab in advanced cancers. About the study: Head and neck, renal cell, melanoma or hepatocellular carcinoma were the cancers that dose-escalation patients had.

The CDR3 length is 17 residues. Germline CDR1 SGHVS, CDR2 FNYEAQ. J was trimmed by 0 bases and V by 5 bases; bases with no gene match: 6. Sequenced by immunoSEQ multiplex PCR; TCRdb stores in-frame clones only, minus some. The sample records around 20,000 clones, around 70% being singletons. The sequence was collected from an adult with an advanced solid tumor such as melanoma, head and neck, liver or kidney cancer. The sequencing here drew on CD4+ or CD8+ T cells sorted from blood, taken in a trial of the OX40 agonist ivuxolimab. The genes are TRBV7-6 and TRBJ2-2, with 10 nucleotides matching TRBD2. Written as DNA, the CDR3 is TGTGCCAGCAGCCGCTATACTAGCGGGGCGAACACCGGGGAGCTGTTTTTT. It translates to CASSRYTSGANTGELFF.